This T cell receptor beta chain was found in a study of cytomegalovirus exposure and HLA in healthy donors. Study-level findings and limits: Sequencing depth across donors, presence/absence analyses assumed, was roughly uniform. TCR beta chains associated with HLA were, in a later analysis, more clonally expanded than equally common others.

CDR1 is MNHEY and CDR2 is SMNVEV in the germline V gene (reference sequence). This CDR3 comprises 19 residues. The V end lost 5 bases, the J end lost 2 bases, and 25 bases lay between the germline ends. A word on this clone: Its matching antigen is unknown.

Primers included in the PCR were 60 Vbeta and 13 Jbeta primers. The protocol was immunoSEQ multiplex PCR, while the TCRdb copy is restricted to in-frame clones and leaves out a portion. In the table there are 120,000 or so clones, roughly 75% of which are singletons. V gene TRBV27 combines with J gene TRBJ2-1, with D possibly matching TRBD1 (5 bases). Material for sequencing was PBMCs. The TCR was taken from a man in his thirties or forties in good health and CMV-seropositive. CDR3 bases: TGTGCCAGCAGTACAGATAAATCTGACAGAATCAAAGCCTACAATGAGCAGTTCTTC. Translating it yields CASSTDKSDRIKAYNEQFF.